What follows describes a single T cell receptor beta chain. Its cognate antigen is unknown. At one boundary the junction diverges from the germline segment, which might be a read error. TCR alpha and beta CDR3 regions were amplified from RNA using iRepertoire nested multiplex PCR. Input was about 85-400 ng of tissue mRNA or PBMC total RNA. TCRdb called the multiplex PCR reads again in MiXCR, with one record for every CDR3 protein. The table lists over 120,000 distinct CDR3 sequences, around 40% of them singletons. These data belong to a study of glioma-infiltrating T cells. Study outcomes and limitations: Non-neoplastic patients had below-expected tissue-blood divergence, while all gliomas exceeded expectation. CDR3 overlap between tissue and blood was very small.

The CDR3 contains 14 residues. Germline lookup yields CDR1 WSHSY and CDR2 SAAADI. The source is a human donor with low-grade glioma or glioblastoma, undergoing nonglioma brain surgery, or in good health (not recorded which). The sequenced sample was glioma tissue, nonneoplastic brain tissue, or PBMCs (not recorded which). The chain employs TRBV10-2 and TRBJ2-3; 11 bases match TRBD2. The CDR3 DNA follows: TGTGCCACCAGACTAGCGGGAAACACAGATACGCAGTATTTT. Amino acids: CATRLAGNTDTQYF.